One sample yielded the 20 T cell receptor beta chains listed below, sequenced in a study of blood T cell repertoires in COVID-19. The method was immunoSEQ multiplex PCR; TCRdb's version includes in-frame clones alone and lacks a portion of them. The repertoire consists of about 340,000 clones, with 85% to 90% occurring once and the leading ten covering 7.3%. Sequencing was done on a sample of peripheral blood. The receptor set was obtained from a woman in her seventies with COVID-19, enrolled during active disease.

The V gene is TRBV3-1 (or the pseudogene TRBV3-2), the J gene TRBJ2-7, with TRBD2 matching 10 bases. The germline CDR1 and CDR2 sequences are LGHDT and YNNKEL (reference sequence). After removal of 3 bases from V and 2 bases from J, the junction contained 4 bases not matched to a gene. The CDR3 length is 15 residues. The CDR3 DNA sequence: TGTGCCAGCAGCCACTCTAGCGGGGGCGCCTACGAGCAGTACTTC. Protein product: CASSHSSGGAYEQYF.

V gene TRBV7-2 combines with J gene TRBJ2-5, with 14 positions matching TRBD2. Unmatched junction bases numbered 4, after V lost 5 bases and J lost 2 bases. The CDR3 runs 16 residues. Germline CDR1 is SGHTA and CDR2 is FQGNSA. The CDR3 here is CASSARLAGGQETQYF. DNA for the CDR3: TGTGCCAGCAGCGCCAGACTAGCGGGGGGGCAAGAGACCCAGTACTTC.

The chain recombines TRBV27 with TRBJ2-1; 8 nucleotides match TRBD1. Germline loops: CDR1 MNHEY, CDR2 SMNVEV (reference sequence). CDR3 length: 15 residues. Trimming at V came to 6 bases and at J to 2 bases, leaving 6 bases not matched to a gene. The CDR3 spells CASSRTGGPYNEQFF. The CDR3, as DNA: TGTGCCAGCAGCCGTACAGGGGGGCCCTACAATGAGCAGTTCTTC.

This chain joins TRBV24-1 and TRBJ2-1; TRBD2 might be the D (5 bases). Germline V gene data show CDR1 as KGHDR and CDR2 as SFDVKD. The CDR3 is made up of 14 amino acids. V was shortened by 4 bases and J by 0 bases, with 6 bases between the two germline ends. The CDR3 is CATSEGSSYNEQFF. DNA for the CDR3: TGTGCCACCAGTGAGGGGAGCTCCTACAATGAGCAGTTCTTC.

J is TRBJ1-2 and V is TRBV29-1, with D uncertain. The CDR3 loop spans 11 amino acids. Germline V CDR1 and CDR2: SQVTM, ANQGSEA. V lost 4 bases and J 7 bases, leaving 10 bases between the germline ends. The CDR3 nucleotides are TGCAGCGTTGGCCAAGAAGCTGGCTACACCTTC. It is translated as CSVGQEAGYTF.

The CDR3 reads CSVAQDTYEQYF. CDR3 sequence (DNA): TGCAGCGTTGCGCAGGACACCTACGAGCAGTACTTC. The chain joins TRBV29-1 to TRBJ2-7; D might be TRBD1 (5 bases). The V end lost 4 bases, the J end lost 2 bases, and 9 bases lay between the germline ends. This CDR3 has 12 amino acids. CDR1 SQVTM and CDR2 ANQGSEA come from the germline V gene.

This clone was picked up one time. The chain employs TRBV10-3 and TRBJ1-6; maybe TRBD1 (5 bases). The germline gives CDR1 ENHRY, CDR2 SYGVKD. V was cut by 0 bases and J by 12 bases, with 15 bases left in between. The CDR3 has 15 residues. CDR3 bases: TGTGCCATCAGTGAGTCTACGGGAGTTAGGGGACCCCTCCACTTT. This encodes CAISESTGVRGPLHF.

The J gene is TRBJ2-7, the V gene TRBV18; 10 bases fit TRBD1. With 3 bases clipped from V and 1 base from J, the junction kept 3 bases outside the gene matches. Germline CDR1 reads KGHSH; CDR2 reads LQKENI. This CDR3 region has 15 residues. The CDR3 nucleotides read TGTGCCAGCTCACCCGGACAGGGGGTGTCCTACGAGCAGTACTTC. This gives the protein CASSPGQGVSYEQYF.

The chain joins TRBV28 to TRBJ1-2; 7 nucleotides agree with TRBD1. Losses at the gene ends were 8 bases for V and 2 bases for J; bases not matched to a gene: 11. This CDR3 spans 15 amino acids. In germline, CDR1 is MDHEN, CDR2 SYDVKM. The CDR3 loop is CASQPGTVGNYGYTF. The CDR3 DNA sequence: TGTGCCAGCCAACCCGGGACAGTGGGAAACTATGGCTACACCTTC.

This clone was detected only a few times. V and J are TRBV28 and TRBJ2-1; D gene unclear. CDR1 MDHEN and CDR2 SYDVKM come from the germline V gene. V lost 7 bases, J lost 0 bases, and 13 bases lay in between. This CDR3 region has 15 residues. DNA for the CDR3: TGTGCCAGCACCTTGAGGCGGAACTCCTACAATGAGCAGTTCTTC. Its translation is CASTLRRNSYNEQFF. Full variable domain (remainder filled in from reference TRBV28 and TRBJ2-1): DVKVTQSSRYLVKRTGEKVFLECVQDMDHENMFWYRQDPGLGLRLIYFSYDVKMKEKGDIPEGYSVSREKKERFSLILESASTNQTSMYLCASTLRRNSYNEQFFGPGTRLTVL.

The V gene is TRBV6-5, the J gene TRBJ2-3, with D tentatively TRBD1 (5 bases). Germline V gene sequence: CDR1 MNHEY, CDR2 SVGAGI. Deletions cut 6 bases from V and 0 bases from J, with 13 bases between. The CDR3 runs 15 residues. The DNA of the CDR3 is TGTGCCAGCAGCCCCAGGGTACAGAGCACAGATACGCAGTATTTT. Amino acids: CASSPRVQSTDTQYF.

The chain is built from TRBV2 and TRBJ2-1, with 8 positions matching TRBD2. V shed 6 bases, J shed 5 bases, and the junction held 9 bases outside the gene matches. Per germline, CDR1 SNHLY and CDR2 FYNNEI. There are 15 residues in the CDR3. The CDR3 sequence: CASRSSWRGDNEQFF. DNA for the CDR3: TGTGCCAGCAGGAGCTCTTGGCGGGGGGACAATGAGCAGTTCTTC.

This chain links TRBV21-1 with TRBJ2-7; the table's D call TRBD2 went unverified against the DNA. TRBV21-1 is a documented pseudogene. The CDR3 is made up of 15 amino acids. This chain's CDR3 is CASSERLGMVREQYF. CDR3 bases: TGTGCCAGCAGCGAACGACTTGGAATGGTGCGTGAGCAGTACTTC.

V gene TRBV12-5 combines with J gene TRBJ1-5; 7 nucleotides match TRBD1. Germline V gives CDR1 LGHNT, CDR2 FRNRAP. Losses at the gene ends were 10 bases for V and 1 base for J; bases not matched to a gene: 7. The CDR3 loop spans 14 amino acids. CDR3 nucleotides: TGTGCTACCAGGGGGGAGATGAGCAATCAGCCCCAGCATTTT. Translated: CATRGEMSNQPQHF.

The rearrangement links TRBV5-1 to TRBJ1-2, with D unclear. Germline-derived CDR1 and CDR2 are SGHRS and YFSETQ. This CDR3 has 15 residues. Trimming left V 0 bases short and J 0 bases short, with 9 bases between. The CDR3 here is CASSLDGSTNYGYTF. The CDR3 DNA reads as TGCGCCAGCAGCTTGGATGGGAGTACTAACTATGGCTACACCTTC.

This rearrangement joins TRBV27 to TRBJ1-3, with a possible D match to TRBD1 (6 bases). CDR1 and CDR2 from the germline V gene are MNHEY and SMNVEV (reference sequence). The CDR3 runs to 19 residues. V was clipped by 5 bases and J by 4 bases, with 27 bases between them. The CDR3 spells CASSRGIGTPTAKGNTIYF. CDR3 DNA: TGTGCCAGCAGTAGGGGGATAGGGACCCCGACGGCCAAGGGAAACACCATATATTTT.

Of note for this clone: In the same sample, other DNA sequences code for this CDR3. J is TRBJ2-7 and V is TRBV5-1; D might be TRBD2 (6 bases). Trimming left V 0 bases short and J 0 bases short, with 7 bases between. CDR1 is SGHRS and CDR2 is YFSETQ in the germline V gene. The length of the CDR3 is 14 residues. The CDR3 spells CASSLEGGSYEQYF. The CDR3 region has the DNA TGCGCCAGCAGCTTGGAGGGAGGCTCCTACGAGCAGTACTTC.

The gene calls are TRBV19 and TRBJ1-1, with a possible D match to TRBD1 (6 bases). The CDR3 totals 13 residues. V gave up 6 bases and J gave up 1 base, with 9 bases separating them. In germline, CDR1 is LNHDA, CDR2 SQIVND (reference sequence). CDR3 coding DNA: TGTGCCAGTAGGGGGGCTACGAACACTGAAGCTTTCTTT. Protein: CASRGATNTEAFF.

This clone was detected once. The CDR3 DNA reads TGCGCCAGCAGCCAAGAATCAGGCGTGGCCAGGGGAGCTTTCTTT. This translates into CASSQESGVARGAFF. V usage is TRBV4-1 and J usage is TRBJ1-1; D possibly corresponds to TRBD1 (6 bases). CDR3 length: 15 amino acids. V shed 0 bases and J shed 10 bases, with 18 bases lying between them. Per the germline V gene, CDR1 is MGHRA and CDR2 is YSYEKL.

The chain employs TRBV7-6 and TRBJ2-3; D remains ambiguous. Trimming stripped 3 bases from V and 4 bases from J, with 11 bases between. This CDR3 is 14 amino acids long. Germline CDR1 reads SGHVS; CDR2 reads FNYEAQ. In DNA, the CDR3 is TGTGCCAGCAGCTTCACAGCCGAAGCAGATACGCAGTATTTT. Its protein is CASSFTAEADTQYF.